A selection of T cell receptor beta chains follows, all from one sample in a study of cytomegalovirus exposure and HLA in healthy donors. Method: immunoSEQ multiplex PCR; TCRdb's copy keeps in-frame clones and lacks some. The sample carries under 130,000 clones, 83% recorded once. Sequencing was done on a sample of PBMCs. These receptors came from a man between 18 and 35 years old in good health and CMV-seronegative. CDR3s include the opening cysteine and the closing phenylalanine or tryptophan.

v_gene: TRBV18
len: 16
j_gene: TRBJ1-5
CDR3aa: CASSPRQGTPDQPQHF

v_gene: TRBV6-1
len: 16
j_gene: TRBJ2-7
CDR3aa: CASSEERLAGTYEQYF

v_gene: TRBV19
len: 15
j_gene: TRBJ2-5
CDR3aa: CASSLSGAYQETQYF

v_gene: TRBV7-9
len: 12
j_gene: TRBJ2-7
CDR3aa: CSSSLGSYEQYF

v_gene: TRBV2
len: 12
j_gene: TRBJ1-1
CDR3aa: CASSEQGTEAFF

v_gene: TRBV19
len: 11
j_gene: TRBJ1-5
CDR3aa: CASSSPGPQHF

v_gene: TRBV4-2
len: 15
j_gene: TRBJ1-1
CDR3aa: CASSQNRGRKDEAFF

v_gene: TRBV4-3
len: 22
j_gene: TRBJ1-4
CDR3aa: CASSQVVLIGFRTGSTNEKLFF

v_gene: TRBV16
len: 14
j_gene: TRBJ2-7
CDR3aa: CASSPEAGRNEQYF

v_gene: TRBV27
len: 14
j_gene: TRBJ2-1
CDR3aa: CASSIVNSYNEQFF

v_gene: TRBV12-1
len: 14
j_gene: TRBJ2-7
CDR3aa: CASSLSTGAYEQYF

v_gene: TRBV4-3
len: 16
j_gene: TRBJ2-5
CDR3aa: CASSQDRGLYQETQYF

v_gene: TRBV7-8
len: 14
j_gene: TRBJ1-2
CDR3aa: CASSLTGGFAGYTF